A single sample gave rise to the 2 T cell receptor beta chains below, sequenced in a study of OX40 agonist ivuxolimab in advanced cancers. Measured with immunoSEQ multiplex PCR; TCRdb has only the in-frame clones, and not every one. Here the sample spans about 99,000 clones, more than 85% being singletons. The sample was CD4+ or CD8+ T cells sorted from blood, taken in a trial of the OX40 agonist ivuxolimab. The receptors were sampled from an adult with an advanced solid tumor such as melanoma, head and neck, liver or kidney cancer.

The rearrangement links TRBV28 to TRBJ1-4; the match to TRBD1 covers 11 bases. Trimming took 5 bases from V and 6 from J; bases not matched to a gene: 5. Germline CDR1 reads MDHEN; CDR2 reads SYDVKM. CDR3 length: 15 residues. The DNA of the CDR3 is TGTGCCAGCAGTGCGCCGGGACAGGGGGATGAAAAACTGTTTTTT. Its protein is CASSAPGQGDEKLFF.

V and J are TRBV6-5 and TRBJ2-7, with 9 positions matching TRBD1. V lost 5 bases and J lost 3; bases outside the gene matches: 8. Germline assignment: CDR1 MNHEY and CDR2 SVGAGI. This CDR3 is 15 amino acids long. This CDR3 reads CASSTQQGANYEQYF. The CDR3 nucleotides are TGTGCCAGCAGTACCCAACAGGGGGCTAACTACGAGCAGTACTTC.